Following are 12 T cell receptor beta chains from one sample sequenced in a study of blood T cell repertoires in COVID-19. The protocol was immunoSEQ multiplex PCR, while the TCRdb copy is restricted to in-frame clones and leaves out a portion. The table lists approximately 150,000 clones, 80% to 90% of them singletons, with under 3.5% in the top ten. The sequenced material came from peripheral blood. These receptors all stem from an elderly woman with COVID-19, enrolled during active disease.

The gene calls are TRBV18 and TRBJ2-1, with 7 bases that match TRBD1. Per the germline V gene, CDR1 is KGHSH and CDR2 is LQKENI. The CDR3 has 15 residues. V was clipped by 3 bases and J by 4 bases; unmatched bases: 6. For the CDR3, the DNA is TGTGCCAGCTCACCTATCGACAGGGCATACAATGAGCAGTTCTTC. Residues: CASSPIDRAYNEQFF. Looking up the rest from reference TRBV18 and TRBJ2-1 gives the full variable domain: NAGVMQNPRHLVRRRGQEARLRCSPMKGHSHVYWYRQLPEEGLKFMVYLQKENIIDESGMPKERFSAEFPKEGPSILRIQQVVRGDSAAYFCASSPIDRAYNEQFFGPGTRLTVL.

For this clone: One junction end disagrees with the germline gene, perhaps due to a read error. This chain connects TRBV25-1 to TRBJ2-7; D ambiguous. The CDR3 is 11 amino acids. Germline CDR1 MGHDK, CDR2 SYGVNS. CDR3 sequence reads: CASSESGRFDF. In DNA form, the CDR3 reads TGTGCCAGCAGTGAATCCGGCAGGTTTGACTTC.

The chain combines TRBV7-3 with TRBJ2-2; D is perhaps TRBD2 (5 bases). CDR1 is SGHTA, CDR2 FQGTGA, per germline. The CDR3 length is 16 residues. The V end was cut by 4 bases, the J end by 3 bases, with 15 bases between. The CDR3, as DNA: TGTGCCAGCAGCTCCCGGACTGCCCCCGACACCGGGGAGCTGTTTTTT. This codes for CASSSRTAPDTGELFF.

The chain carries TRBV7-8 and TRBJ2-7; D might be TRBD2 (6 bases). CDR1 is SGHVS, CDR2 FQNEAQ, per germline. This CDR3 has 13 residues. V was pared by 5 bases and J by 3 bases, with 11 bases between. The CDR3, as DNA: TGTGCCAGCAGCCAGGGACTTGGCTACGAGCAGTACTTC. Translation: CASSQGLGYEQYF. Using reference TRBV7-8 and TRBJ2-7 for the parts outside the CDR3, the full variable domain is GAGVSQSPRYKVAKRGQDVALRCDPISGHVSLFWYQQALGQGPEFLTYFQNEAQLDKSGLPSDRFFAERPEGSVSTLKIQRTQQEDSAVYLCASSQGLGYEQYFGPGTRLTVT.

The chain combines TRBV4-1 with TRBJ1-1, with TRBD1 matching over 9 bases. This CDR3 comprises 19 residues. The J segment lost 3 bases and the V segment lost 3 bases, leaving 17 bases of the junction unmatched. Germline loops: CDR1 MGHRA, CDR2 YSYEKL. Here the CDR3 DNA reads TGCGCCAGCAGCCACGGGGGAGGGACAGGGAGAAAAGGGGACACTGAAGCTTTCTTT. It is translated as CASSHGGGTGRKGDTEAFF.

The rearrangement uses TRBV5-1 and TRBJ2-5; 11 positions agree with TRBD1. Germline CDR1 is SGHRS and CDR2 is YFSETQ. Trimming at V came to 6 bases and at J to 5 bases, leaving 9 bases not matched to a gene. This CDR3 is 15 amino acids long. The CDR3 region has the DNA TGCGCCAGCAAGGGGACAGGGGGGACTCTCGAGACCCAGTACTTC. It encodes CASKGTGGTLETQYF.

The chain links TRBV7-2 to TRBJ1-6, with 7 bases aligning to TRBD1. Losses at the gene ends were 4 bases for V and 7 bases for J; bases not matched to a gene: 10. CDR1 and CDR2 (germline): SGHTA, FQGNSA. The CDR3 loop spans 16 amino acids. CDR3 in amino acids: CASSSFTGDYNSPLHF. The CDR3 nucleotides are TGTGCCAGCAGCTCCTTCACAGGGGATTACAATTCACCCCTCCACTTT.

The chain employs TRBV9 and TRBJ2-1, with 8 nucleotides matching TRBD2. Losses at the gene ends were 4 bases for V and 3 bases for J; bases not matched to a gene: 9. This CDR3 spans 16 amino acids. Looked up from germline, CDR1 is SGDLS and CDR2 is YYNGEE. The CDR3 DNA follows: TGTGCCAGCAGCTCGGGAGGGGGAGGGCTCTACAATGAGCAGTTCTTC. This gives the protein CASSSGGGGLYNEQFF.

This clone was seen only a few times. The chain recombines TRBV2 with TRBJ1-2, with D perhaps matching TRBD1 (5 bases). The CDR3 runs 11 residues. V lost 2 bases, J lost 13 bases, and 11 bases lay in between. Germline V lookup: CDR1 SNHLY, CDR2 FYNNEI. The CDR3 reads CASSERRDFTF. CDR3 in DNA: TGTGCCAGCAGTGAAAGAAGGGACTTCACCTTC.

The V and J genes are TRBV28 and TRBJ2-4; TRBD1 might be the D (6 bases). The CDR3 has 14 amino acids. Trimming removed 6 bases from V and 0 bases from J, with 9 bases in between. Germline V lookup: CDR1 MDHEN, CDR2 SYDVKM. Written as DNA, the CDR3 is TGTGCCAGCAGGGGGACACTAGCCAAAAACATTCAGTACTTC. This encodes CASRGTLAKNIQYF.

In this sample, this clone turned up a few times. The rearrangement links TRBV5-1 to TRBJ1-2; D might be TRBD1 (6 bases). Germline CDR1 and CDR2: SGHRS and YFSETQ. The CDR3 is 17 residues long. Between the trimmed V and J ends, which lost 5 bases and 0 bases, there was a span of 20 bases. The CDR3 loop is CASSHGPRGASNYGYTF. CDR3 DNA: TGCGCCAGCAGTCATGGTCCCAGGGGAGCATCTAACTATGGCTACACCTTC.

This rearrangement joins TRBV7-8 to TRBJ2-7; D is undetermined. Germline CDR1 reads SGHVS; CDR2 reads FQNEAQ. The CDR3 is 15 amino acids. Trimming shortened V by 2 bases and J by 2 bases, and 13 bases separated the two germline ends. The CDR3 loop is CASSLSPGLTYEQYF. In DNA, the CDR3 is TGTGCCAGCAGCTTATCCCCCGGGTTAACCTACGAGCAGTACTTC.